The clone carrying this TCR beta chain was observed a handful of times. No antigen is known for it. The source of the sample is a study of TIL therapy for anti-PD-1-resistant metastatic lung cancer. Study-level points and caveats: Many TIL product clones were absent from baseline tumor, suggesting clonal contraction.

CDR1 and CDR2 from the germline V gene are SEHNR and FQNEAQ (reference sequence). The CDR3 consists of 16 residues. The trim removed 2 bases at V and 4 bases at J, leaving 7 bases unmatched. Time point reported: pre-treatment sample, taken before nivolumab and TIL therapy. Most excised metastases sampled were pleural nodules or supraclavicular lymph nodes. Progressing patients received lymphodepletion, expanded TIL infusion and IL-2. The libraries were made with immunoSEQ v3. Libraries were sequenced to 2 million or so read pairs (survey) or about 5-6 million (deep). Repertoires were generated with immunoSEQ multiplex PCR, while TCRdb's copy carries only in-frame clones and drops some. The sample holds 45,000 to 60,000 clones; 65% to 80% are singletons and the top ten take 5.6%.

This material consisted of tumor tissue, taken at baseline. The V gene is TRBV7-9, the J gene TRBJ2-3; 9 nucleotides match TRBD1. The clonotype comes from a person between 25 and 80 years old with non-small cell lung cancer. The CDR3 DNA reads TGTGCCAGCAGCTTATTCGGGACAGGGAACGCAGATACGCAGTATTTT. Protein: CASSLFGTGNADTQYF.